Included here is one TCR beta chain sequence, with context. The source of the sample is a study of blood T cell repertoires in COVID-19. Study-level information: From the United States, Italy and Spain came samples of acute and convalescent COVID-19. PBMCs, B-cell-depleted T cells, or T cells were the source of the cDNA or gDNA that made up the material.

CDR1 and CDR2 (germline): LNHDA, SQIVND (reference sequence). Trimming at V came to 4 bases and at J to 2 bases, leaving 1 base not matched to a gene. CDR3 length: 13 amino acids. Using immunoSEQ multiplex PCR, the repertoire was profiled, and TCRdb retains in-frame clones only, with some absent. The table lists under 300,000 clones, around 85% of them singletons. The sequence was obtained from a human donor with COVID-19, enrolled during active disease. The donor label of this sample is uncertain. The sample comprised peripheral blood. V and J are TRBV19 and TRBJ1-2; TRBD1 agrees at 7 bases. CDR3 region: CASSTGQNYGYTF. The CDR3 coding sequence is TGTGCCAGTAGTACGGGACAGAACTATGGCTACACCTTC.